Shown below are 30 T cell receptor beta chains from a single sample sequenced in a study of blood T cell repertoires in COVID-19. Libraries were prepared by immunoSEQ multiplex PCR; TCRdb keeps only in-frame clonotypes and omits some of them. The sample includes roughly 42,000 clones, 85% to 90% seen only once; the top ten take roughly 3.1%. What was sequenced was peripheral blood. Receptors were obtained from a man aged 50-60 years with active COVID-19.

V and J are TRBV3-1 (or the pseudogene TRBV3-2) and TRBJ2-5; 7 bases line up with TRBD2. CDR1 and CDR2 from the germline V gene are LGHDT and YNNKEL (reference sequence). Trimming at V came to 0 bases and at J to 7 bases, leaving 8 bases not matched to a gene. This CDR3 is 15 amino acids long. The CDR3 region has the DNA TGTGCCAGCAGCCAAGATCTCCGCGGGGGAGGGACCCAGTACTTC. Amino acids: CASSQDLRGGGTQYF.

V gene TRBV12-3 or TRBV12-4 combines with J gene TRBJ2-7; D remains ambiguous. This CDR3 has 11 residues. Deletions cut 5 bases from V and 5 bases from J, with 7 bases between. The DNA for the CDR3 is TGTGCCAGCAGTCCATCCCACGAGCAGTACTTC. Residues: CASSPSHEQYF.

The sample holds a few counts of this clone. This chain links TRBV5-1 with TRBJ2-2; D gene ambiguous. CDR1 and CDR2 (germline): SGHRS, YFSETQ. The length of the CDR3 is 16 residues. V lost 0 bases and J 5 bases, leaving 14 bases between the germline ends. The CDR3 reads CASSLDATTLTGELFF. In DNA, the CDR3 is TGCGCCAGCAGCTTGGACGCCACTACCCTAACCGGGGAGCTGTTTTTT. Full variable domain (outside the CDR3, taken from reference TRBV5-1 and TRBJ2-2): KAGVTQTPRYLIKTRGQQVTLSCSPISGHRSVSWYQQTPGQGLQFLFEYFSETQRNKGNFPGRFSGRQFSNSRSEMNVSTLELGDSALYLCASSLDATTLTGELFFGEGSRLTVL.

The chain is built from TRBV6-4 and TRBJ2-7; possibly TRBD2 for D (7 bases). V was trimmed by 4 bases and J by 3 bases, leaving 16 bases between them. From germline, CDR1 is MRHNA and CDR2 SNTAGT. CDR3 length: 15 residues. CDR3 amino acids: CASSGFWGGGYEQYF. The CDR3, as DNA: TGTGCCAGCAGTGGGTTTTGGGGGGGCGGCTACGAGCAGTACTTC.

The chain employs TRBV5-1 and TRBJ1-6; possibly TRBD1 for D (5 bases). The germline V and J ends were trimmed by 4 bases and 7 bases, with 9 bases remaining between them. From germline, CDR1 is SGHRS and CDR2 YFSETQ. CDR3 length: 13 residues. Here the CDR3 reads CASSGRTNSPLHF. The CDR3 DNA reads TGCGCCAGCAGCGGTCGGACAAATTCACCCCTCCACTTT.

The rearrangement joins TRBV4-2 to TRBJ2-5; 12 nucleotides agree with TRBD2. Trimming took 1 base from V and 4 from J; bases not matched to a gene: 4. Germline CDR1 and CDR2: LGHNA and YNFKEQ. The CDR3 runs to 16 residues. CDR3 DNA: TGTGCCAGCAGCCAAGGGCCTAGCGGGGGGGCAGAGACCCAGTACTTC. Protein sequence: CASSQGPSGGAETQYF.

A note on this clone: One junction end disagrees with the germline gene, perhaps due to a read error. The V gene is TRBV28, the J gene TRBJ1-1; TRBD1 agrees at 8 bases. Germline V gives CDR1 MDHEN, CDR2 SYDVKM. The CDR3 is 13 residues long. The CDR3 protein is CASSFGSVRGPSF. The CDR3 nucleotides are TGTGCCAGCAGTTTCGGCTCGGTCAGGGGGCCAAGCTTT.

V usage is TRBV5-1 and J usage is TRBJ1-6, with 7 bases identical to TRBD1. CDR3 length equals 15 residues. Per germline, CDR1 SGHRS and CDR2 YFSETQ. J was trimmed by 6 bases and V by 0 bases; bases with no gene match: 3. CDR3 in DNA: TGCGCCAGCAGCTTGGGACAGGGTAGTAATTCACCCCTCCACTTT. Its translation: CASSLGQGSNSPLHF. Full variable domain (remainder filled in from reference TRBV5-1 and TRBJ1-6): KAGVTQTPRYLIKTRGQQVTLSCSPISGHRSVSWYQQTPGQGLQFLFEYFSETQRNKGNFPGRFSGRQFSNSRSEMNVSTLELGDSALYLCASSLGQGSNSPLHFGNGTRLTVT.

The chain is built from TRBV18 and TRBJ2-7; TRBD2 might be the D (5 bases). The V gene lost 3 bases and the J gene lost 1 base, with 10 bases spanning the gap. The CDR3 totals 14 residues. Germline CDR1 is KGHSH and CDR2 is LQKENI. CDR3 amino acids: CASSPSGKSYEQYF. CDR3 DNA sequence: TGTGCCAGCTCACCGTCCGGGAAATCCTACGAGCAGTACTTC.

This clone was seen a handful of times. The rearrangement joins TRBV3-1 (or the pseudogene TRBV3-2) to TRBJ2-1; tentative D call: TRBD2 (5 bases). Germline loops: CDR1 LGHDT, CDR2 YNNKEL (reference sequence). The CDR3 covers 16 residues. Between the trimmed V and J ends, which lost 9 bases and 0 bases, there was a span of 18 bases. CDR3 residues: CASTATRESSYNEQFF. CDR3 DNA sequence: TGTGCCAGTACAGCTACACGGGAAAGCTCCTACAATGAGCAGTTCTTC.

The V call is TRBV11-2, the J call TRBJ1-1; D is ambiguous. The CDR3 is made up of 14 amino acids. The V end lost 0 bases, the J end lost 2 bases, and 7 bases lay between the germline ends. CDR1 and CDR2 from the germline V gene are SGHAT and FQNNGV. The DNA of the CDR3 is TGTGCCAGCAGCTTAGATTCGGTCAACACTGAAGCTTTCTTT. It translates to CASSLDSVNTEAFF.

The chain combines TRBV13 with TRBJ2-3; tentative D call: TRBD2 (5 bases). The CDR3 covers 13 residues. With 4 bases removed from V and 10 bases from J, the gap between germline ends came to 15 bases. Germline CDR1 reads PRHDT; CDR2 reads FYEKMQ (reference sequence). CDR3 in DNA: TGTGCCAGCAGCTCCCCCGGGGAGTTGGCGCAGTATTTT. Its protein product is CASSSPGELAQYF.

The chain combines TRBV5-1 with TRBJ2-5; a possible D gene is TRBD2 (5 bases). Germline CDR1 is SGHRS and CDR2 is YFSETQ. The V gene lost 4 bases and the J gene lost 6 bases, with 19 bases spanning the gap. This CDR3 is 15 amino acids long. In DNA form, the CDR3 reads TGCGCCAGCAGCCAGAGAGACGGAGGCCGGCAGACCCAGTACTTC. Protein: CASSQRDGGRQTQYF.

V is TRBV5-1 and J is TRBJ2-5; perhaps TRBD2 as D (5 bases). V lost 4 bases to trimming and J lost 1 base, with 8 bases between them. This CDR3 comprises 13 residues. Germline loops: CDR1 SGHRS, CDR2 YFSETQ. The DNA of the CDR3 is TGCGCCAGCAGCATGGGGAGCCAAGAGACCCAGTACTTC. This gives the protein CASSMGSQETQYF.

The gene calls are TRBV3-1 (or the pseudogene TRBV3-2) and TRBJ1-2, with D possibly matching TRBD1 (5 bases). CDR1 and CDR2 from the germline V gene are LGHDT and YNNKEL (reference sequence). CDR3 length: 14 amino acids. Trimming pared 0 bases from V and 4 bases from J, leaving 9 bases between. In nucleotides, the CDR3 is TGTGCCAGCAGCCAAGATAACCAGGGCTATGGCTACACCTTC. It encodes CASSQDNQGYGYTF.

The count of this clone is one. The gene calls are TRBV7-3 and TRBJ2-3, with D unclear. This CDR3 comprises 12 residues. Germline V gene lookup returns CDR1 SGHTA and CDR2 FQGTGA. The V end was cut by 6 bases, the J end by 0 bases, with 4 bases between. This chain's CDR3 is CASSSSTDTQYF. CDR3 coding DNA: TGTGCCAGCAGTTCTAGCACAGATACGCAGTATTTT.

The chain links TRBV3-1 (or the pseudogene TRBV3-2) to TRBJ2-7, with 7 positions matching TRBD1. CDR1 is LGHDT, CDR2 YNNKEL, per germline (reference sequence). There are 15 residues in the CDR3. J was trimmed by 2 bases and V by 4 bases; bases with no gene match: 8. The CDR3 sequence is CASSPSRDRPYEQYF. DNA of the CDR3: TGTGCCAGCAGCCCATCCCGGGACAGACCCTACGAGCAGTACTTC.

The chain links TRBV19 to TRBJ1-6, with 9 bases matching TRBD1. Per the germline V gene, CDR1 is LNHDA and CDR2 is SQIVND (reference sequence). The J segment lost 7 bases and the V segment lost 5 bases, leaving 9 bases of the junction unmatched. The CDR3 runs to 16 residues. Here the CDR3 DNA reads TGTGCCAGTAGTTTGGGGTTTGGGACAGGGAATTCACCCCTCCACTTT. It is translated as CASSLGFGTGNSPLHF.

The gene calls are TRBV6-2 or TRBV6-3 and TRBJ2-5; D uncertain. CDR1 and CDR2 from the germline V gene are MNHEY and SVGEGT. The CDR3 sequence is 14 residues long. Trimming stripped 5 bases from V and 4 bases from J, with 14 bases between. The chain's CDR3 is CASSDPVAVETQYF. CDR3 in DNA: TGTGCCAGCAGTGACCCCGTAGCCGTAGAGACCCAGTACTTC.

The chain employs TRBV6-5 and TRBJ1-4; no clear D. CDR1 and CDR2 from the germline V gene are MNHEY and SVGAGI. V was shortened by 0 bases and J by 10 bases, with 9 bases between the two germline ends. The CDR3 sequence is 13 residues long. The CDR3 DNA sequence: TGTGCCAGCAGTTACTCCGGGGTGGGAAAACTGTTTTTT. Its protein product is CASSYSGVGKLFF.

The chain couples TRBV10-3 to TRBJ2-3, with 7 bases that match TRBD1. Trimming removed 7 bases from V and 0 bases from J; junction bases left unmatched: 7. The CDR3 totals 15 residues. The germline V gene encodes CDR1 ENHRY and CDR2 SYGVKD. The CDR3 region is CAINRMGQSTDTQYF. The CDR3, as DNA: TGTGCCATCAATAGAATGGGACAGAGCACAGATACGCAGTATTTT.

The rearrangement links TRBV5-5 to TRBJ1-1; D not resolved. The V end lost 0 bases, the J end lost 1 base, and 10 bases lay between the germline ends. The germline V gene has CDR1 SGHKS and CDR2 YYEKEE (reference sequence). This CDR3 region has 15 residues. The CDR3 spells CASSLERNTNTEAFF. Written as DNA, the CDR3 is TGTGCCAGCAGCTTGGAGCGGAACACGAACACTGAAGCTTTCTTT.

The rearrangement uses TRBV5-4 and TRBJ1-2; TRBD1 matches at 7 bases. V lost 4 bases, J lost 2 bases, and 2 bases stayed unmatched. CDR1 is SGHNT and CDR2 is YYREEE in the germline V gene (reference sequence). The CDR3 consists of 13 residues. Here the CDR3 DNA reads TGTGCCAGCAGCCGGGACAGCAACTATGGCTACACCTTC. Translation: CASSRDSNYGYTF. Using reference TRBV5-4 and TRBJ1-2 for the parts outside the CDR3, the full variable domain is ETGVTQSPTHLIKTRGQQVTLRCSSQSGHNTVSWYQQALGQGPQFIFQYYREEENGRGNFPPRFSGLQFPNYSSELNVNALELDDSALYLCASSRDSNYGYTFGSGTRLTVV.

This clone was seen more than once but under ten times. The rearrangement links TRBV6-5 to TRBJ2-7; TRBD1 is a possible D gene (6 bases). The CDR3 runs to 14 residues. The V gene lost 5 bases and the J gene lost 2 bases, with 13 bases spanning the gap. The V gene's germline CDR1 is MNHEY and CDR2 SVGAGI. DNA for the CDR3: TGTGCCAGCAGTACGACTGGGGGCGCCTACGAGCAGTACTTC. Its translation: CASSTTGGAYEQYF.

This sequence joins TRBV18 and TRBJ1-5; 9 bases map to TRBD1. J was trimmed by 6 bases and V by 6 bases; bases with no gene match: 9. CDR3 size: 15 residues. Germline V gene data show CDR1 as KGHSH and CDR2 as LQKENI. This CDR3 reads CASSEAGTGSQPQHF. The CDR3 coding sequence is TGTGCCAGCTCGGAGGCCGGGACAGGGTCTCAGCCCCAGCATTTT.

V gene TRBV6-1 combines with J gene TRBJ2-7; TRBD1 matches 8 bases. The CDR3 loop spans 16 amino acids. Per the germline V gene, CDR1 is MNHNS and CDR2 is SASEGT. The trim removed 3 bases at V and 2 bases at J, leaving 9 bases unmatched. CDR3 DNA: TGTGCCAGCAGTGACCCTCGGACAGGGTTCACCTACGAGCAGTACTTC. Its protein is CASSDPRTGFTYEQYF.

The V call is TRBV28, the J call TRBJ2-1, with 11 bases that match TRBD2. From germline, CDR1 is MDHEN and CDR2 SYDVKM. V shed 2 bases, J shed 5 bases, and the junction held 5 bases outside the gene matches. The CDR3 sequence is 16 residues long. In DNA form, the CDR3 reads TGTGCCAGCAGTTTACGCCCTAGCGGGGGGCACAATGAGCAGTTCTTC. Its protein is CASSLRPSGGHNEQFF.

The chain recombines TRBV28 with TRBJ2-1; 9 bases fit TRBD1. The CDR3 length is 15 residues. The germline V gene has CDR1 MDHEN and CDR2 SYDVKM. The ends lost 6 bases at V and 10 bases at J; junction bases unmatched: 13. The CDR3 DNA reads TGTGCCAGCAGGTCCCAGGGACAGGGTCCATCGGAGCAGTTCTTC. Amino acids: CASRSQGQGPSEQFF.

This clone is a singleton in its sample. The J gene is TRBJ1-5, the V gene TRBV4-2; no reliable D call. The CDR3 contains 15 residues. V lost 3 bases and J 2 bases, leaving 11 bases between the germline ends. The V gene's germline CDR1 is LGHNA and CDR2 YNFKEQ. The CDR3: CASSQGGVGNQPQHF. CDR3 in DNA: TGTGCCAGCAGCCAGGGTGGAGTTGGCAATCAGCCCCAGCATTTT.

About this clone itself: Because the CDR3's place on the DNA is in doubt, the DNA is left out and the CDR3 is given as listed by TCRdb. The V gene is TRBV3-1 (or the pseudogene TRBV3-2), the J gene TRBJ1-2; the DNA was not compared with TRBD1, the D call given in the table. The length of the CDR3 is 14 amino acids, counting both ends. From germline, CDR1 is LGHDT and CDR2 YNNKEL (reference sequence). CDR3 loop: CASSQDFGTGSVTF.